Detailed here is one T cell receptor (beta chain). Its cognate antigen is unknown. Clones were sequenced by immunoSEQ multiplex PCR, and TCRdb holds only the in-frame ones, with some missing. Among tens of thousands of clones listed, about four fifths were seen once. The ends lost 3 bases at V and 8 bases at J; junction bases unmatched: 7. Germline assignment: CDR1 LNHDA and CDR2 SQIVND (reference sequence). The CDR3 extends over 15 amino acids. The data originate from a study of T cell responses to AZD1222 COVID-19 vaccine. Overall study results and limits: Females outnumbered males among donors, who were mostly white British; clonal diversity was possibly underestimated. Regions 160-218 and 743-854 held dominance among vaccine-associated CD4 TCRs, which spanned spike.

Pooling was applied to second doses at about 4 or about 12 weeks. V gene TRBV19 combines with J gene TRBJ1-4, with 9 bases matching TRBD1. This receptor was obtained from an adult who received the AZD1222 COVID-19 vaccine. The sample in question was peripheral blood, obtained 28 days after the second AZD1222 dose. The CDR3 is CASSIVPGQGEKLFF. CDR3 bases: TGTGCCAGTAGTATCGTCCCGGGACAGGGAGAAAAACTGTTTTTT. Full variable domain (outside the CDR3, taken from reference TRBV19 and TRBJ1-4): DGGITQSPKYLFRKEGQNVTLSCEQNLNHDAMYWYRQDPGQGLRLIYYSQIVNDFQKGDIAEGYSVSREKKESFPLTVTSAQKNPTAFYLCASSIVPGQGEKLFFGSGTQLSVL.